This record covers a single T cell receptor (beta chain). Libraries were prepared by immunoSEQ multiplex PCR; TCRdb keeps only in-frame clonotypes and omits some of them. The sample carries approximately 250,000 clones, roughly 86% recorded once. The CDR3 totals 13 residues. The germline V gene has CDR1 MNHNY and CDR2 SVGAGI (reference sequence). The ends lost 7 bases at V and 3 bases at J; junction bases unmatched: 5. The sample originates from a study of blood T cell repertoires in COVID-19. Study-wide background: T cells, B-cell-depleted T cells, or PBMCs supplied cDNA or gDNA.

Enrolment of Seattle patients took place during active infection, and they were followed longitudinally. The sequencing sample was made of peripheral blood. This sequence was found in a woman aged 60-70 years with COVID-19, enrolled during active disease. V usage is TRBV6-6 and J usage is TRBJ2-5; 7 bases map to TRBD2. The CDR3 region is CASKYRGEETQYF. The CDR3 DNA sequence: TGTGCCAGCAAGTACCGGGGGGAAGAGACCCAGTACTTC.